The 16 T cell receptor beta chains reported below all come from one sample, sequenced in a study of T cell changes during pregnancy in multiple sclerosis. The method was immunoSEQ multiplex PCR; TCRdb's version includes in-frame clones alone and lacks a portion of them. The table includes 30,000 or so clones, around nine tenths detected once. This specimen consisted of CD4+ T cells from peripheral blood mononuclear cells, obtained in the first trimester of pregnancy. Every receptor here comes from a female donor in good health, enrolled as a control in a pregnancy study.

The V gene is TRBV4-3, the J gene TRBJ2-3; 9 bases align to TRBD2. Germline V gene lookup returns CDR1 LGHNA and CDR2 YSLEER. CDR3 size: 19 residues. The ends lost 0 bases at V and 6 bases at J; junction bases unmatched: 16. The CDR3 spells CASSQDSRFLAGPGDTQYF. DNA of the CDR3: TGCGCCAGCAGCCAAGATAGCCGCTTTCTAGCGGGGCCCGGGGATACGCAGTATTTT.

This clone was observed once. The rearrangement uses TRBV7-6 and TRBJ2-2; 9 bases line up with TRBD1. V lost 5 bases and J lost 1; bases outside the gene matches: 2. Germline V gene sequence: CDR1 SGHVS, CDR2 FNYEAQ. The CDR3 is 15 residues long. In DNA, the CDR3 is TGTGCCAGCAGCCTGGGACAGGGGAACACCGGGGAGCTGTTTTTT. Its translation is CASSLGQGNTGELFF.

The rearrangement joins TRBV11-2 to TRBJ1-1, with unresolved D. V gave up 2 bases and J gave up 1 base, with 11 bases separating them. The CDR3 has 15 residues. Germline CDR1 and CDR2: SGHAT and FQNNGV. CDR3 residues: CASSLSRVQNTEAFF. The CDR3 coding sequence is TGTGCCAGCAGCTTATCCCGAGTCCAGAACACTGAAGCTTTCTTT.

The genes are TRBV7-2 and TRBJ2-7, with unresolved D. V was cut by 1 base and J by 6 bases, with 10 bases left in between. Germline V gene data show CDR1 as SGHTA and CDR2 as FQGNSA. This CDR3 contains 13 residues. CDR3 nucleotides: TGTGCCAGCAGCTTAGTCTACTTGCGCGAGCAGTACTTC. It translates to CASSLVYLREQYF.

This clone occurred once. The gene calls are TRBV7-3 and TRBJ1-2; D is possibly TRBD1 (6 bases). This CDR3 comprises 16 residues. Trimming stripped 1 base from V and 1 base from J, with 13 bases between. Germline lookup yields CDR1 SGHTA and CDR2 FQGTGA. CDR3 region: CASSLSFLDSNYGYTF. CDR3 bases: TGTGCCAGCAGCTTAAGCTTTTTGGACAGTAACTATGGCTACACCTTC.

This clone was found once. This chain connects TRBV5-1 to TRBJ2-3; TRBD2 aligns across 10 bases. The CDR3 runs to 18 residues. The germline V gene has CDR1 SGHRS and CDR2 YFSETQ. V shed 1 base and J 5 bases; nucleotides not matched to a gene: 13. CDR3: CASSLRAGGPGRGDTQYF. CDR3 bases: TGCGCCAGCAGCTTGCGAGCGGGGGGGCCCGGGAGAGGAGATACGCAGTATTTT.

This sequence joins TRBV9 and TRBJ2-5; 9 bases are a match to TRBD2. The germline CDR1 and CDR2 sequences are SGDLS and YYNGEE. The CDR3 length is 15 residues. The trim removed 4 bases at V and 5 bases at J, leaving 9 bases unmatched. The CDR3 DNA is TGTGCCAGCAGCCTCCGTAGCGGGGGCCGGGAGACCCAGTACTTC. It translates to CASSLRSGGRETQYF.

The chain uses TRBV19 and TRBJ2-5; 8 bases map to TRBD1. This CDR3 is 15 amino acids long. The germline gives CDR1 LNHDA, CDR2 SQIVND (reference sequence). The J segment lost 4 bases and the V segment lost 1 base, leaving 5 bases of the junction unmatched. DNA for the CDR3: TGTGCCAGTAGTATAGCCCCCAGGGGGCGAGAGACCCAGTACTTC. It yields the protein CASSIAPRGRETQYF.

J is TRBJ2-2 and V is TRBV5-5; weak D call: TRBD2 (5 bases). This CDR3 has 15 amino acids. Germline loops: CDR1 SGHKS, CDR2 YYEKEE (reference sequence). V lost 4 bases, J lost 0 bases, and 10 bases lay in between. CDR3 sequence reads: CASSSTGTNTGELFF. Written as DNA, the CDR3 is TGTGCCAGCAGCAGTACCGGGACGAACACCGGGGAGCTGTTTTTT. The variable domain in full, with the rest retrieved from reference TRBV5-5 and TRBJ2-2, is DAGVTQSPTHLIKTRGQQVTLRCSPISGHKSVSWYQQVLGQGPQFIFQYYEKEERGRGNFPDRFSARQFPNYSSELNVNALLLGDSALYLCASSSTGTNTGELFFGEGSRLTVL.

The rearrangement links TRBV10-3 to TRBJ1-2; D not resolved. V was pared by 4 bases and J by 2 bases, with 5 bases between. The CDR3 consists of 12 residues. CDR1 is ENHRY and CDR2 is SYGVKD in the germline V gene. The CDR3 DNA reads as TGTGCCATCAGTGGGCAAAACTATGGCTACACCTTC. It is translated as CAISGQNYGYTF.

CDR3 sequence: CASRRSGDGYNEQFF. The CDR3 DNA sequence: TGTGCCAGCAGAAGAAGCGGGGATGGCTACAATGAGCAGTTCTTC. The rearrangement joins TRBV6-5 to TRBJ2-1; 7 nucleotides line up with TRBD2. Germline trimming cut 6 bases from V and 3 bases from J; bases unmatched to any gene: 8. CDR3 size: 15 residues. In germline, CDR1 is MNHEY, CDR2 SVGAGI.

This clone was seen only a few times. This chain uses TRBV7-2 with TRBJ1-1; 9 bases fit TRBD1. This CDR3 region has 15 residues. V was clipped by 0 bases and J by 1 base; unmatched bases: 0. Germline values: CDR1 SGHTA, CDR2 FQGNSA. CDR3 sequence reads: CASSLAGQGNTEAFF. DNA for the CDR3: TGTGCCAGCAGCTTAGCGGGACAGGGGAACACTGAAGCTTTCTTT.

Of note for this clone: The junction differs from germline at one of its ends, possibly a read error. The V gene is TRBV2, the J gene TRBJ2-5; D remains unclear. The CDR3 spans 11 residues. Germline V lookup: CDR1 SNHLY, CDR2 FYNNEI. CDR3 bases: TGTGTCAGCATGGGCCTAGAGACCCAGTACTTC. Its protein product is CVSMGLETQYF.

The genes are TRBV5-5 and TRBJ1-5; 8 positions agree with TRBD1. Germline values: CDR1 SGHKS, CDR2 YYEKEE (reference sequence). Trimming took 2 bases from V and 2 from J; bases not matched to a gene: 15. This CDR3 comprises 19 residues. The CDR3 nucleotides are TGTGCCAGCAGCTTACACTCAGGGGGCTCGTTCGAACGCAATCAGCCCCAGCATTTT. Translation: CASSLHSGGSFERNQPQHF.

The chain recombines TRBV5-1 with TRBJ2-7; the match to TRBD2 covers 16 bases. Losses at the gene ends were 4 bases for V and 1 base for J; bases not matched to a gene: 11. Per the germline V gene, CDR1 is SGHRS and CDR2 is YFSETQ. The CDR3 totals 19 residues. This CDR3 reads CASSRDGTSGGGLSYEQYF. DNA for the CDR3: TGCGCCAGCAGCCGAGACGGGACTAGCGGGGGGGGCCTTTCCTACGAGCAGTACTTC.

The chain is built from TRBV15 and TRBJ1-2; D is possibly TRBD1 (5 bases). Trimming cost V 0 bases and J 4 bases, with 15 bases left between them. The CDR3 is 16 amino acids. The germline CDR1 and CDR2 sequences are LNHNV and YYDKDF (reference sequence). The CDR3 here is CATSRDLLDTFYGYTF. The CDR3 nucleotides read TGTGCCACCAGCAGAGACCTCCTGGACACCTTCTATGGCTACACCTTC.